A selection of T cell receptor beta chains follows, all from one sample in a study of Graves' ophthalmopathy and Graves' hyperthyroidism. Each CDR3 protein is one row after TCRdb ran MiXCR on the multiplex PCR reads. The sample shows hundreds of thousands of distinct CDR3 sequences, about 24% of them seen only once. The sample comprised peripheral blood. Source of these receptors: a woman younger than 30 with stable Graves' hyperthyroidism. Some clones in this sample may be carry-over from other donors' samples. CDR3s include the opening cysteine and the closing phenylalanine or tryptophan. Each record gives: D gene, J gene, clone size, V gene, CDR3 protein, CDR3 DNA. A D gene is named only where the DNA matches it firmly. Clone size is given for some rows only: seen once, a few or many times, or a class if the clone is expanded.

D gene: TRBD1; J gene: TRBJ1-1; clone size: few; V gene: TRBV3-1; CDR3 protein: CASSRNPGQGNTEAFF; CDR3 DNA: TGTGCCAGCAGCCGGAACCCGGGACAGGGGAACACTGAAGCTTTCTTT
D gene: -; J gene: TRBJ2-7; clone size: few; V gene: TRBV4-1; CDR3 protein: CASSQVDMGIIRSYEQYF; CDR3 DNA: TGCGCCAGCAGCCAAGTTGACATGGGGATTATCCGCTCCTACGAGCAGTACTTC
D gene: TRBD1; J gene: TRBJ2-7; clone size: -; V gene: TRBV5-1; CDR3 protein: CASSLGQGAIEQYF; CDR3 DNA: TGCGCCAGCAGCTTGGGACAGGGGGCCATCGAGCAGTACTTC
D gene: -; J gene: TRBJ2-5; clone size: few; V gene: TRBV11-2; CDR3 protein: CASSLGTVADYQETQYF; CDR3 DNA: TGTGCCAGCAGCTTAGGCACGGTAGCGGATTACCAAGAGACCCAGTACTTC
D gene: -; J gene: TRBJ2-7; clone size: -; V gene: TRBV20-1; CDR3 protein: CSARRGVEQYF; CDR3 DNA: TGCAGTGCTAGAAGAGGGGTCGAGCAGTACTTC
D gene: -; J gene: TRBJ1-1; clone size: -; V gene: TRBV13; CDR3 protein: CACSLEYTEAFF; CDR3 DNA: TGTGCCTGCAGCTTAGAGTACACTGAAGCTTTCTTT
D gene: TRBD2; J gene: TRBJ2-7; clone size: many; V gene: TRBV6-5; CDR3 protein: CASSFSLAGGYEQYF; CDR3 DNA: TGTGCCAGCAGTTTCAGCCTAGCGGGAGGTTACGAGCAGTACTTC
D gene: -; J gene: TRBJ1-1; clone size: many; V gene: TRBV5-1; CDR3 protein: CASSLWSANTEAFF; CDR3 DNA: TGCGCCAGCAGCTTGTGGTCCGCGAACACTGAAGCTTTCTTT
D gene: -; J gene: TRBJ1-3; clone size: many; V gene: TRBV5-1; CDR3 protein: CASSLEGRPGNTIYF; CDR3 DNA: TGCGCCAGCAGCTTGGAAGGAAGACCTGGAAACACCATATATTTT
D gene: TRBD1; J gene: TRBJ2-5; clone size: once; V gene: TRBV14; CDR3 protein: CASSRRQGWEETQYF; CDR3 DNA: TGTGCCAGCAGCCGCAGACAGGGCTGGGAGGAGACCCAGTACTTC
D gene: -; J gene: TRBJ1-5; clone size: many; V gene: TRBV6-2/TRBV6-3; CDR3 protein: CASHKATSSNQPQHF; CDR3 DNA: TGTGCCAGCCATAAAGCGACATCTAGCAATCAGCCCCAGCATTTT
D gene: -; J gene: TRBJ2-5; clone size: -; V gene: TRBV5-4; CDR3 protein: CASSFRLRSGPLGETQYF; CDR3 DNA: TGTGCCAGCAGCTTCCGACTACGGAGCGGACCCTTAGGGGAGACCCAGTACTTC
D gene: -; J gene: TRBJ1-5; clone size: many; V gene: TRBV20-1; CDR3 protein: CSASQVYSNQPQHF; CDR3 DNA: TGCAGTGCGAGTCAGGTGTATAGCAATCAGCCCCAGCATTTT
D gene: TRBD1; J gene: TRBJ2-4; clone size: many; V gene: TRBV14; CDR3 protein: CASSQDPRTGDPKNIQYF; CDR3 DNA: TGTGCCAGCAGCCAAGATCCCCGGACAGGGGATCCCAAAAACATTCAGTACTTC
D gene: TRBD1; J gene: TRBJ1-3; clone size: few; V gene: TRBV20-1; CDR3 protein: CSAMDRAGNTIYF; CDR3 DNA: TGCAGTGCTATGGACAGGGCTGGAAACACCATATATTTT
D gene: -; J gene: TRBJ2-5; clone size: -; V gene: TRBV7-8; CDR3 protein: CASSLGGSKETQYF; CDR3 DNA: TGTGCCAGCAGCTTAGGGGGTAGCAAAGAGACCCAGTACTTC
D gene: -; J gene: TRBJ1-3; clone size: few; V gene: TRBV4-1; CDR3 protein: CASSQGPPESAGNTIYF; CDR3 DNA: TGCGCCAGCAGCCAAGGCCCCCCTGAATCTGCAGGAAACACCATATATTTT
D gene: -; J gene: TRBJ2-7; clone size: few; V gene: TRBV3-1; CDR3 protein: CASSQIGTYEQYF; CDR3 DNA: TGTGCCAGCAGCCAAATTGGCACCTACGAGCAGTACTTC
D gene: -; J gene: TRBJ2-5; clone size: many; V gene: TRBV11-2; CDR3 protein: CASSLQGDFQETQYF; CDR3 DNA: TGTGCCAGCAGCTTACAAGGAGACTTCCAAGAGACCCAGTACTTC
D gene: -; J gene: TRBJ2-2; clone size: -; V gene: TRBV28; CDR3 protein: CASSLPGANTRELFF; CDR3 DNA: TGTGCCAGCAGTTTGCCGGGGGCGAACACCAGGGAGCTGTTTTTT
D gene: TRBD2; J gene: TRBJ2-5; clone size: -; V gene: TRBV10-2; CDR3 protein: CASSEGGGAEETQYF; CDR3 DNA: TGCGCCAGCAGTGAGGGCGGGGGGGCGGAAGAGACCCAGTACTTC
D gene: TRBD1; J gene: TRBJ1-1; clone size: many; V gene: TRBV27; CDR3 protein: CASSPADRVIEAFF; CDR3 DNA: TGTGCCAGCAGTCCGGCGGACAGGGTTATTGAAGCTTTCTTT
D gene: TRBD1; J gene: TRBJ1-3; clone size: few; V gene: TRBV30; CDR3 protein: CAWTDRGKNTIYF; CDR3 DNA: TGTGCCTGGACCGACAGGGGGAAGAACACCATATATTTT
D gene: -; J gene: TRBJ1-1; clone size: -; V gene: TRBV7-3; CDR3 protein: CASSLLSNTEAFF; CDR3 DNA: TGTGCCAGCAGCTTATTGAGCAACACTGAAGCTTTCTTT
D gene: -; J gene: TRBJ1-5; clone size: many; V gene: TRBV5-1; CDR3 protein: CASSLSWGASQPQHF; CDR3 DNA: TGCGCCAGCAGCTTGAGTTGGGGGGCCAGTCAGCCCCAGCATTTT
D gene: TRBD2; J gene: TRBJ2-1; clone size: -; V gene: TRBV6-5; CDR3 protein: CASSYGPAGSKYNEQFF; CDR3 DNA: TGTGCCAGCAGTTACGGCCCAGCGGGGTCTAAGTACAATGAGCAGTTCTTC
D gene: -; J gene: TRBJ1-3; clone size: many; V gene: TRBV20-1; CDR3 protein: CSADDGRSSGNTVYF; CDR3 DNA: TGCAGTGCCGACGATGGACGGAGCTCTGGAAACACCGTATATTTT
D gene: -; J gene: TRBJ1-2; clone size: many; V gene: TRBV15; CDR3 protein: CATRKGVSANYGYTF; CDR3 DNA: TGTGCCACCAGAAAGGGGGTCTCTGCTAACTATGGCTACACCTTC
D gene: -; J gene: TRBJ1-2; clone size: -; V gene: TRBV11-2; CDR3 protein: CASSLDYGRGYGYTF; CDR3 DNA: TGTGCCAGCAGCTTAGATTACGGAAGAGGGTATGGCTACACCTTC
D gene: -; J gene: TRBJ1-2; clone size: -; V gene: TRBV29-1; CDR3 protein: CSVVEYGYTF; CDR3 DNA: TGCAGCGTTGTTGAATATGGCTACACCTTC
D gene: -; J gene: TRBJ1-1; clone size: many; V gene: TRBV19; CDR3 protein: CATSRLNTEAFF; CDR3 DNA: TGTGCCACCTCAAGATTGAACACTGAAGCTTTCTTT
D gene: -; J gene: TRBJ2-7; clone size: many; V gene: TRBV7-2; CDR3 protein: CASSSRTSSSNEQYF; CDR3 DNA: TGTGCCAGCAGCTCCAGGACTTCCTCATCCAACGAGCAGTACTTC
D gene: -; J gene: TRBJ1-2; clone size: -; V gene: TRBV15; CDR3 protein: CATSRDRGGVNYGYTF; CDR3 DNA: TGTGCCACCAGCAGAGATAGAGGTGGAGTCAACTATGGCTACACCTTC
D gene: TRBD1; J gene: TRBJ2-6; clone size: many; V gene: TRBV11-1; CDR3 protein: CASSSGRWDRDTGANVLTF; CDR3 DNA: TGTGCCAGCAGCTCGGGGCGATGGGACAGGGACACTGGGGCCAACGTCCTGACTTTC
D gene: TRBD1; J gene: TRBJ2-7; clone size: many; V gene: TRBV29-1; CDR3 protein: CSVESGQGAYEQYF; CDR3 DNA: TGCAGCGTTGAATCAGGACAGGGGGCTTACGAGCAGTACTTC
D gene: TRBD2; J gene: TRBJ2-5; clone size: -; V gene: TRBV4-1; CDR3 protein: CASRSHPGGETQYF; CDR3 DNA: TGCGCCAGCAGGTCCCACCCCGGGGGGGAGACCCAGTACTTC
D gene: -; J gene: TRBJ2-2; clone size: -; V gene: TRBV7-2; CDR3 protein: CASSSRTGDTGELCF; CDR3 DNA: TGTGCCAGCAGCTCTCGGACGGGAGACACCGGGGAGCTGTGTTTT
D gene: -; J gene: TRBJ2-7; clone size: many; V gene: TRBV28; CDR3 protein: CATKRGLVTDSYEQYF; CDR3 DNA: TGTGCCACCAAACGGGGTCTCGTGACGGACTCCTACGAGCAGTACTTC
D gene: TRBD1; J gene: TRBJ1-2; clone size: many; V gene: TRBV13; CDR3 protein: CASSLGRQGAYGYTF; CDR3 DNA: TGTGCCAGCAGCTTAGGGAGACAGGGGGCCTATGGCTACACCTTC
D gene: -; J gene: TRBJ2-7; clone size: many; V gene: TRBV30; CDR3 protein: CAWSDKNKWDF; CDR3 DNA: TGTGCCTGGAGTGACAAAAATAAATGGGACTTC
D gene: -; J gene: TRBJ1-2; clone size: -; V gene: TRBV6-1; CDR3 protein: CASRDVGNGYTF; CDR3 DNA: TGTGCCAGCAGAGACGTTGGGAATGGCTACACCTTC
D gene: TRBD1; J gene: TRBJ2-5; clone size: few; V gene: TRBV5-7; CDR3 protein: CASSLVRDRGHQETQYF; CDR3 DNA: TGTGCCAGCAGCTTGGTCCGGGACAGGGGGCACCAAGAGACCCAGTACTTC
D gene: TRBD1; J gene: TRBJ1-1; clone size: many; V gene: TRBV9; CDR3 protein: CASSPAGQGKPEAFF; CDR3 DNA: TGTGCCAGCAGCCCCGCCGGACAGGGAAAACCTGAAGCTTTCTTT
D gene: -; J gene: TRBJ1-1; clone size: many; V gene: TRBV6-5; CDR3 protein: CASSFIDGYTEAFF; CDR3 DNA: TGTGCCAGCAGTTTCATAGACGGATACACTGAAGCTTTCTTT
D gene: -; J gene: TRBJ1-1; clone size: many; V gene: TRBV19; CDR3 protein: CASSDRRNTEAFF; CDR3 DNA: TGTGCCAGCAGCGACAGGAGGAACACTGAAGCTTTCTTT
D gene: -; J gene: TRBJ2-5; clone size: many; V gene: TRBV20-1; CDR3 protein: CSARVTGVETQYF; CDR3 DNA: TGCAGTGCTAGAGTGACTGGAGTTGAGACCCAGTACTTC
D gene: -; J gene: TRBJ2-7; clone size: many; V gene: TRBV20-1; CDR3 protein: CSANAGAAKPYEQYF; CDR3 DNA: TGCAGTGCTAACGCCGGGGCAGCCAAGCCATACGAGCAGTACTTC
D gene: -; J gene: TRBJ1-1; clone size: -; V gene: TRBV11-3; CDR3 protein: CASSFRGQNTEAFF; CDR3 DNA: TGTGCCAGCAGCTTTCGGGGGCAGAACACTGAAGCTTTCTTT
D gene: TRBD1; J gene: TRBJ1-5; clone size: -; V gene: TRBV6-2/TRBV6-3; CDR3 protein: CASSRQGPGDSNQPQHF; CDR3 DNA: TGTGCCAGCAGTCGACAGGGGCCCGGGGATAGCAATCAGCCCCAGCATTTT